The source of this T cell receptor (beta chain) is a study of blood T cell repertoires in COVID-19. Study summary: PBMCs, B-cell-depleted T cells, or T cells were the source of the cDNA or gDNA that made up the material.

CDR3 length: 13 residues. Unmatched junction bases numbered 4, after V lost 2 bases and J lost 8 bases. Libraries were prepared by immunoSEQ multiplex PCR; TCRdb keeps only in-frame clonotypes and omits some of them. The sample lists some 58,000 clones; approximately 75% were seen once. Seattle's cohort entered during active infection and was followed longitudinally. The sample comprised peripheral blood. The gene calls are TRBV12-3 or TRBV12-4 and TRBJ1-2, with 8 bases lining up with TRBD1. This TCR was sampled from a man in his sixties with COVID-19, enrolled during active disease. This CDR3 reads CASSLQGARGYTF. The CDR3 DNA reads as TGTGCCAGCAGTTTACAGGGGGCACGGGGCTACACCTTC.